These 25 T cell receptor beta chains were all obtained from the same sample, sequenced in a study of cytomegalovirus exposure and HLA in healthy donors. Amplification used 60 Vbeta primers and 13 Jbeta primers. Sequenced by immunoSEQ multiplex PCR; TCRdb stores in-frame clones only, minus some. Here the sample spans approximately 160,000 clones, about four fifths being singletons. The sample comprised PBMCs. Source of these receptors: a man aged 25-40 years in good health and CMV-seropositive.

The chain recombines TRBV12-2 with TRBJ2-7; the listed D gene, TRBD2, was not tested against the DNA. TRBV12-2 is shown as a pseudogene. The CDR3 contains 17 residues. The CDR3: CASRQSKLAGMFYEQYF. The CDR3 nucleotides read TGTGCAAGTCGCCAATCAAAACTAGCGGGAATGTTCTACGAGCAGTACTTC.

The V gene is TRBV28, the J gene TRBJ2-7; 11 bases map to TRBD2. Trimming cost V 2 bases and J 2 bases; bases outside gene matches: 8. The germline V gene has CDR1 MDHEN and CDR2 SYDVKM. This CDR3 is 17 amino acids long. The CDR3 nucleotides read TGTGCCAGCAGTTTAACTAGCGGGAGCCTGGGCCCCTACGAGCAGTACTTC. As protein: CASSLTSGSLGPYEQYF.

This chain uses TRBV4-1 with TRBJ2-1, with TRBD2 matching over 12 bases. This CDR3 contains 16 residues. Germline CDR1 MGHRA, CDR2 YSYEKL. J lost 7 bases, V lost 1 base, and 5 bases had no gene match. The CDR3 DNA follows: TGCGCCAGCAGCCAAGGACTAGCGGGGGCTATGAATGAGCAGTTCTTC. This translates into CASSQGLAGAMNEQFF.

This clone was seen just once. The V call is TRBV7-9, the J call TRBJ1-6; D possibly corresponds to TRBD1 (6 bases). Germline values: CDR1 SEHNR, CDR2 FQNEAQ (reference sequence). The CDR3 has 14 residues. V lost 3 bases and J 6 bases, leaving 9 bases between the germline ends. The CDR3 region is CASSFQGSNSPLHF. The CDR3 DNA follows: TGTGCCAGCAGCTTTCAGGGGAGTAATTCACCCCTCCACTTT.

Here the CDR3 reads CASSFKLGDTGELFF. For the CDR3, the DNA is TGCGCCAGCAGCTTTAAACTAGGTGACACCGGGGAGCTGTTTTTT. V and J are TRBV5-1 and TRBJ2-2, with D perhaps matching TRBD2 (5 bases). The V and J ends lost 2 bases and 3 bases respectively, with 11 bases between them. Per the germline V gene, CDR1 is SGHRS and CDR2 is YFSETQ. The CDR3 consists of 15 residues.

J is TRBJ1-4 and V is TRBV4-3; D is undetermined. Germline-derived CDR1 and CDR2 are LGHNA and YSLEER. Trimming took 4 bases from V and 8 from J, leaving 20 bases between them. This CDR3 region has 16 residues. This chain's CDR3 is CASSRRYLSREEKLFF. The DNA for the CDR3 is TGCGCCAGCAGCCGACGCTACTTGAGCCGGGAGGAAAAACTGTTTTTT.

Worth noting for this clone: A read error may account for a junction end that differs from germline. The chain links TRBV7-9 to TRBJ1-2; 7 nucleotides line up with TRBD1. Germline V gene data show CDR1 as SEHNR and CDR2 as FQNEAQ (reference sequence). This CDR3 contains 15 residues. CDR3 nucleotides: TGTTCCAGCAGCCCAGGGGGAGGAATTAACTATGGCTACACCTTC. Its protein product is CSSSPGGGINYGYTF.

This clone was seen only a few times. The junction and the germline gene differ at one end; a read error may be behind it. The CDR3 DNA follows: TGTGCCAGCAGTCCCTTTGAAGGGGCCGCTGAGGCTTTCTTT. This codes for CASSPFEGAAEAFF. The chain links TRBV13 to TRBJ1-1, with D maybe TRBD1 (5 bases). The germline gives CDR1 PRHDT, CDR2 FYEKMQ (reference sequence). This CDR3 region has 14 residues.

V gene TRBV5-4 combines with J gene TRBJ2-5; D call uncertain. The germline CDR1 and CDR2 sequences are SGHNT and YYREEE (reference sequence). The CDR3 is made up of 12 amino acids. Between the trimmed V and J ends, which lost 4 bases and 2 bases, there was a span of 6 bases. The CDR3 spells CASSPSQETQYF. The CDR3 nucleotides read TGTGCCAGCAGCCCCAGTCAAGAGACCCAGTACTTC.

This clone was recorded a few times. CDR3 amino acids: CASSGWTSKGGNTGELFF. CDR3 nucleotide sequence: TGCGCCAGCAGCGGATGGACTAGCAAGGGGGGGAACACCGGGGAGCTGTTTTTT. The chain links TRBV5-1 to TRBJ2-2; 8 bases are a match to TRBD2. Germline V CDR1 and CDR2: SGHRS, YFSETQ. The length of the CDR3 is 18 residues. Trimming removed 4 bases from V and 1 base from J; junction bases left unmatched: 12.

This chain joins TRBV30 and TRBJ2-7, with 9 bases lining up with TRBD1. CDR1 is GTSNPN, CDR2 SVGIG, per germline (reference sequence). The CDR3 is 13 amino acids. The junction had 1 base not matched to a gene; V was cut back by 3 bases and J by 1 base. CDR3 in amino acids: CAWRTGGSYEQYF. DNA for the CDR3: TGTGCCTGGAGGACAGGGGGATCCTACGAGCAGTACTTC.

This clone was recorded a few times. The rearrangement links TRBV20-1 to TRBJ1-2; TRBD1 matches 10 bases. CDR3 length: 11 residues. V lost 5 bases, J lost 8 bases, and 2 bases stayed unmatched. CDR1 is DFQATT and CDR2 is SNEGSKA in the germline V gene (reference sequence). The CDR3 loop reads CSADRGPGYTF. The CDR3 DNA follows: TGCAGTGCTGACAGGGGGCCCGGCTACACCTTC.

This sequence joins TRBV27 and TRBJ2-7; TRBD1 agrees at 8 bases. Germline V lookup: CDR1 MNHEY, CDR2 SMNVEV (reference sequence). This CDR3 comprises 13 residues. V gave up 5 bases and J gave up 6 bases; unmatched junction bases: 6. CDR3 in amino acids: CASSQGTGSEQYF. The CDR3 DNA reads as TGTGCCAGCAGTCAAGGGACAGGCTCCGAGCAGTACTTC.

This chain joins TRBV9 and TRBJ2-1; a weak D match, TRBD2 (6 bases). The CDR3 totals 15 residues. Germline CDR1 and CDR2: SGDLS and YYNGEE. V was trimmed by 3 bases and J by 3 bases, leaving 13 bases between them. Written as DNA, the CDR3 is TGTGCCAGCAGCGGAGGGACTTCCGTCTACAATGAGCAGTTCTTC. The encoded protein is CASSGGTSVYNEQFF.

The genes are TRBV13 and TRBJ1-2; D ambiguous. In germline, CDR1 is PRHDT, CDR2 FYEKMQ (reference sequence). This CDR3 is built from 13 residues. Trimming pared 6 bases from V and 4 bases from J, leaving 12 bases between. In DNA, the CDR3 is TGTGCCAGCAGGCAAGAGGGTGGCTATGGCTACACCTTC. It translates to CASRQEGGYGYTF.

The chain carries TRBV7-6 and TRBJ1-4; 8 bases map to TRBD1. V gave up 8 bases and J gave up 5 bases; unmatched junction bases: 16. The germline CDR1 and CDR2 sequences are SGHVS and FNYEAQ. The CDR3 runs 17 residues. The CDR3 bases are TGTGCCAGCCGGGGCTCCGTAGGACAGGGAATAAATGAAAAACTGTTTTTT. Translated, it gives CASRGSVGQGINEKLFF.

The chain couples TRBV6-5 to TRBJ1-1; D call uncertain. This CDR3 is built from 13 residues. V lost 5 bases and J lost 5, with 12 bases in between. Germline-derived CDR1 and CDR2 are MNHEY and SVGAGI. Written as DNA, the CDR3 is TGTGCCAGCAGTGACAACTTTGGGACTGAAGCTTTCTTT. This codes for CASSDNFGTEAFF.

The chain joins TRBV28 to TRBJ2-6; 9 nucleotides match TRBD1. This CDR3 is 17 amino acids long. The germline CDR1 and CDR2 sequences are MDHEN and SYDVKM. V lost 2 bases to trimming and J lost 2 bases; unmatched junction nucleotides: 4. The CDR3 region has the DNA TGTGCCAGCAGTTTACTCGGACAGGGGACTGGGGCCAACGTCCTGACTTTC. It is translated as CASSLLGQGTGANVLTF.

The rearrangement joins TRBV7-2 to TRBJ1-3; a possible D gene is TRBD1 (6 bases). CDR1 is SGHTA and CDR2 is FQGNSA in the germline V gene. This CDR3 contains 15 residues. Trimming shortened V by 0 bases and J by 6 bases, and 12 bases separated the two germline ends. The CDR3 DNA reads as TGTGCCAGCAGCTTAGCGCGGGGGGCAGAAAACACCATATATTTT. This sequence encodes CASSLARGAENTIYF.

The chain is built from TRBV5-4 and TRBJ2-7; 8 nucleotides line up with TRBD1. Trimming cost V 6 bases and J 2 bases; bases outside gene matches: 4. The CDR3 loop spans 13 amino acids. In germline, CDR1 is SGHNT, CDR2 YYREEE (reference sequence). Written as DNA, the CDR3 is TGTGCCAGCAATAACAGGGGGACCTACGAGCAGTACTTC. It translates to CASNNRGTYEQYF.

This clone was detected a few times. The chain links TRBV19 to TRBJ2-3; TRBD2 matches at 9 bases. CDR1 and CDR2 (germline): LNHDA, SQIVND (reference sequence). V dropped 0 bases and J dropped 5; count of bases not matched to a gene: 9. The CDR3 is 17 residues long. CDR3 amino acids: CASSIDGAGGPIDTQYF. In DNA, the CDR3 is TGTGCCAGTAGTATAGATGGGGCGGGAGGGCCGATAGATACGCAGTATTTT.

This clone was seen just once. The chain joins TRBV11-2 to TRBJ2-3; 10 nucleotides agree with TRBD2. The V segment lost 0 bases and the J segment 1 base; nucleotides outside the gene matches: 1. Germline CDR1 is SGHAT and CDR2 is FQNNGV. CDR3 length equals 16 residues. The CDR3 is CASSLDLAGGTDTQYF. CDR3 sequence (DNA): TGTGCCAGCAGCTTAGATCTAGCGGGGGGCACAGATACGCAGTATTTT. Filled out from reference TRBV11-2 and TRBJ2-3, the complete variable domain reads EAGVAQSPRYKIIEKRQSVAFWCNPISGHATLYWYQQILGQGPKLLIQFQNNGVVDDSQLPKDRFSAERLKGVDSTLKIQPAKLEDSAVYLCASSLDLAGGTDTQYFGPGTRLTVL.

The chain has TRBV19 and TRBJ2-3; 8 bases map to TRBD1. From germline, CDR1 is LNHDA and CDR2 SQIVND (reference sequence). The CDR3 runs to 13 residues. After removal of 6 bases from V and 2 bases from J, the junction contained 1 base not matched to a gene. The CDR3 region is CASSQGATDTQYF. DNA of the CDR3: TGTGCCAGTAGCCAGGGGGCCACAGATACGCAGTATTTT.

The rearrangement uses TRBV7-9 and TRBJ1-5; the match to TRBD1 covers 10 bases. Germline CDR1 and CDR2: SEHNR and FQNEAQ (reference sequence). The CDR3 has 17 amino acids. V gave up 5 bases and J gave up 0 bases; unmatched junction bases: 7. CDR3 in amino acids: CASSIGTGVYSNQPQHF. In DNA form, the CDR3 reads TGTGCCAGCAGCATCGGGACAGGGGTATATAGCAATCAGCCCCAGCATTTT.

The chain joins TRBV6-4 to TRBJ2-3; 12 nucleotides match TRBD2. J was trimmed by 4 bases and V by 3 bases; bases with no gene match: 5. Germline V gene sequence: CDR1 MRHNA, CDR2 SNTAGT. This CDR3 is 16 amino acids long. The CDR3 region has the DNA TGTGCCAGCAGTGAACTAGCGGGAGGCGGGTCAGATACGCAGTATTTT. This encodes CASSELAGGGSDTQYF.